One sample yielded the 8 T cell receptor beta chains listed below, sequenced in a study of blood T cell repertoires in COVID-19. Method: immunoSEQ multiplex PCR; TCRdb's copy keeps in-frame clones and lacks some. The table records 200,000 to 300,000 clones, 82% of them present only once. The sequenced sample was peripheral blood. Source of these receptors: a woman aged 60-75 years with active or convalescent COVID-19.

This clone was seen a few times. The CDR3 protein is CASSPRPLEGYTF. The CDR3 DNA is TGTGCCAGCTCACCGCGGCCCCTCGAGGGCTACACCTTC. The J gene is TRBJ1-2, the V gene TRBV18; D uncertain. Trimming pared 3 bases from V and 8 bases from J, leaving 13 bases between. Germline CDR1 is KGHSH and CDR2 is LQKENI. CDR3 length: 13 residues.

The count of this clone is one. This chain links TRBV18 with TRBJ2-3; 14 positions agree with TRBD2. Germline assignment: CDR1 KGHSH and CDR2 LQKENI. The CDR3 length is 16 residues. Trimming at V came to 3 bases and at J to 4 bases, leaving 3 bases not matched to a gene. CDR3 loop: CASSPGLAGGADTQYF. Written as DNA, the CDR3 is TGTGCCAGCTCACCCGGACTAGCGGGGGGTGCAGATACGCAGTATTTT.

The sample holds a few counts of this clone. This CDR3 is CAWEEQGLNTDTQYF. CDR3 DNA: TGTGCCTGGGAAGAACAGGGACTAAACACAGATACGCAGTATTTT. The chain employs TRBV30 and TRBJ2-3; a weak D match, TRBD2 (7 bases). With 5 bases removed from V and 2 bases from J, the gap between germline ends came to 17 bases. Germline V gene sequence: CDR1 GTSNPN, CDR2 SVGIG (reference sequence). The CDR3 runs to 15 residues.

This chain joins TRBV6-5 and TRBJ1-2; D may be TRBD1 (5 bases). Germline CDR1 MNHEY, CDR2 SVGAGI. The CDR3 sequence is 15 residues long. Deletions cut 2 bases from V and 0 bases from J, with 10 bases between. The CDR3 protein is CASSYGGGSNYGYTF. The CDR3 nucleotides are TGTGCCAGCAGTTACGGGGGGGGTTCTAACTATGGCTACACCTTC.

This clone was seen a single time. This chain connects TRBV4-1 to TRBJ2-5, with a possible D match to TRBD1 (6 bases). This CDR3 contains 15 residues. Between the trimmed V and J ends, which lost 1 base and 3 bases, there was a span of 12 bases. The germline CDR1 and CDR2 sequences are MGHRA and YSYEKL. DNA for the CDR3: TGCGCCAGCAGCCAAGTACAGGGTCGGGAAGAGACCCAGTACTTC. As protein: CASSQVQGREETQYF.

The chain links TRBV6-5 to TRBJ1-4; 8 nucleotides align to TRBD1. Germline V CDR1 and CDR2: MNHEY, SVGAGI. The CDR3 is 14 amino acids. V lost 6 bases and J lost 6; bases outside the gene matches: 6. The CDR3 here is CASRDRGWDEKLFF. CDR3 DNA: TGTGCCAGCAGAGACAGGGGATGGGATGAAAAACTGTTTTTT.

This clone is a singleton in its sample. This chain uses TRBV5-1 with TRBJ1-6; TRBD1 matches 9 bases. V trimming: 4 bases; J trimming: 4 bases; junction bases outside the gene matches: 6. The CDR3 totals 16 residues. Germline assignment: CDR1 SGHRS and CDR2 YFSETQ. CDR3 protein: CASSLDGTGYNSPLHF. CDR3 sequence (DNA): TGCGCCAGCAGCCTGGACGGGACAGGGTATAATTCACCCCTCCACTTT.

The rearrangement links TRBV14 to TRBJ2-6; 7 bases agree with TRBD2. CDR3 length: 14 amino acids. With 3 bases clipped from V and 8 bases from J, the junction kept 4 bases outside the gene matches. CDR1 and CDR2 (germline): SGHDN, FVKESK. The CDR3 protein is CASSQWEGTNVLTF. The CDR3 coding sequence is TGTGCCAGCAGCCAGTGGGAGGGAACCAACGTCCTGACTTTC.